Following are 9 T cell receptor beta chains from one sample sequenced in a study of blood T cell repertoires in COVID-19. Repertoires were generated with immunoSEQ multiplex PCR, while TCRdb's copy carries only in-frame clones and drops some. This table holds 200,000 to 250,000 clones, 70% to 90% found once. Sequencing was done on a sample of PBMCs or T cells enriched from blood (not recorded which). Receptors were obtained from a woman aged 35 to 49 with acute COVID-19.

This chain joins TRBV6-5 and TRBJ1-1, with a possible D match to TRBD1 (5 bases). The CDR3 is 15 amino acids. The V end lost 6 bases, the J end lost 1 base, and 15 bases lay between the germline ends. CDR1 is MNHEY and CDR2 is SVGAGI in the germline V gene. CDR3 amino acids: CASRALFQGNTEAFF. The CDR3, as DNA: TGTGCCAGCAGAGCACTATTTCAGGGGAACACTGAAGCTTTCTTT.

J is TRBJ2-5 and V is TRBV29-1; 10 positions match TRBD2. Unmatched junction bases numbered 8, after V lost 3 bases and J lost 4 bases. The CDR3 is 15 amino acids. CDR1 is SQVTM, CDR2 ANQGSEA, per germline. CDR3 DNA: TGCAGCGTTGATCCAGCGGGGGGGGTAGGAGAGACCCAGTACTTC. The encoded protein is CSVDPAGGVGETQYF.

The chain is built from TRBV12-5 and TRBJ2-5; 8 bases align to TRBD2. The CDR3 covers 18 residues. V was pared by 0 bases and J by 0 bases, with 9 bases of the junction left unmatched. Per the germline V gene, CDR1 is LGHNT and CDR2 is FRNRAP. In nucleotides, the CDR3 is TGTGCTAGTGGTTTGGTACCCACCCGGGGGGGTCACCAAGAGACCCAGTACTTC. Residues: CASGLVPTRGGHQETQYF.

Here the CDR3 reads CATGPGPQPDRGGTEAFF. In DNA, the CDR3 is TGTGCCACCGGCCCGGGGCCGCAACCGGACAGGGGTGGCACTGAAGCTTTCTTT. The chain couples TRBV10-3 to TRBJ1-1; 9 bases are a match to TRBD1. The CDR3 spans 18 residues. Looked up from germline, CDR1 is ENHRY and CDR2 is SYGVKD. V lost 10 bases, J lost 4 bases, and 22 bases stayed unmatched.

This clone has more than one count but fewer than ten. This sequence joins TRBV27 and TRBJ1-6, with 8 bases matching TRBD1. In germline, CDR1 is MNHEY, CDR2 SMNVEV (reference sequence). This CDR3 has 20 amino acids. Trimming cost V 5 bases and J 1 base; bases outside gene matches: 16. This CDR3 is CASSPRVGRGLRSYNSPLHF. As DNA, the CDR3 is TGTGCCAGCAGTCCTCGAGTGGGCAGGGGGCTTAGATCCTATAATTCACCCCTCCACTTT.

This clone occurred a few times. V is TRBV15 and J is TRBJ1-1; D is perhaps TRBD1 (5 bases). The CDR3 totals 16 residues. Trimming left V 0 bases short and J 10 bases short, with 21 bases between. In germline, CDR1 is LNHNV, CDR2 YYDKDF (reference sequence). The CDR3 DNA sequence: TGTGCCACCAGCAGAGATACCTGGGACTCCAAGCTGGGAGCTTTCTTT. Translated: CATSRDTWDSKLGAFF.

The rearrangement links TRBV20-1 to TRBJ1-1; 7 bases line up with TRBD1. This CDR3 is built from 11 residues. The J segment lost 6 bases and the V segment lost 6 bases, leaving 4 bases of the junction unmatched. Per germline, CDR1 DFQATT and CDR2 SNEGSKA (reference sequence). CDR3 in amino acids: CSAQQGAEAFF. DNA of the CDR3: TGCAGTGCACAGCAGGGGGCTGAAGCTTTCTTT.

The chain couples TRBV6-5 to TRBJ1-2; possible D gene TRBD1, 6 bases. The CDR3 length is 14 residues. V was shortened by 7 bases and J by 1 base, with 13 bases between the two germline ends. The germline CDR1 and CDR2 sequences are MNHEY and SVGAGI. The CDR3 nucleotides read TGTGCCAGCACCAGGGGAGGGGTTAACTATGGCTACACCTTC. Its translation is CASTRGGVNYGYTF.

The rearrangement uses TRBV7-9 and TRBJ2-5; 10 bases line up with TRBD1. Germline V gene data show CDR1 as SEHNR and CDR2 as FQNEAQ (reference sequence). V lost 3 bases, J lost 5 bases, and 6 bases stayed unmatched. There are 15 residues in the CDR3. The CDR3 DNA follows: TGTGCCAGCAGCTTCTCCGGACAGGGGGGCGAGACCCAGTACTTC. Translation: CASSFSGQGGETQYF.